These T cell receptor beta chains were read from a single sample in a study of blood T cells in healthy people across ages. TCRdb reprocessed the 5' RACE reads with MiXCR, giving one entry per CDR3 protein. This table holds around 600,000 distinct CDR3 sequences, 40% to 55% found once. The specimen was blood. Source of these receptors: an elderly man in good health. The CDR3 runs from the conserved cysteine through the conserved F or W. D genes are given only for firm matches. The size field is filled for only some rows; it gives once, few, many or a size class.

j_gene | abundance | v_gene | d_gene | CDR3nt | CDR3aa
TRBJ2-7 | NA | TRBV28 | TRBD1 | TGTGCCAGCAGTAATTGGGACAGGGGATACAATGAGCAGTACTTC | CASSNWDRGYNEQYF
TRBJ2-5 | NA | TRBV4-3 | NA | TGCGCCAGCAGCCCCCACGGGCTCGAGGATGGGACCCAGTACTTC | CASSPHGLEDGTQYF
TRBJ2-3 | NA | TRBV7-8 | NA | TGTGCCAGCAGCTTAGGCCCCTCTAGCACAGATACGCAGTATTTT | CASSLGPSSTDTQYF
TRBJ2-1 | NA | TRBV7-2 | NA | TGTGCCAGCAGCAAAAACAGGGATGAGCAGTTCTTC | CASSKNRDEQFF
TRBJ2-1 | NA | TRBV7-2 | NA | TGTGCCAGCAGCCCCGTGGGACTGGCGGGTACCTACAATGAGCAGTTCTTC | CASSPVGLAGTYNEQFF
TRBJ1-1 | NA | TRBV20-1 | NA | TGCAGTGCGAAAGGGAGTACTGAAGCTTTCTTT | CSAKGSTEAFF
TRBJ2-3 | NA | TRBV29-1 | NA | TGCAGCGTTGACGGTCGTGAGGGCACAGATACGCAGTATTTT | CSVDGREGTDTQYF
TRBJ2-7 | NA | TRBV5-1 | TRBD2 | TGCGCCAGCAGCCGCGGGGGACTAGTCTACGAGCAGTACTTC | CASSRGGLVYEQYF
TRBJ2-1 | NA | TRBV7-2 | NA | TGTGCCAGCAGCTTAGACGCCGGGAGCTCCTACAATGAGCAGTTCTTC | CASSLDAGSSYNEQFF
TRBJ2-1 | many | TRBV28 | NA | TGTGCCAGCAGTTTAAGTAGGGGGTATGAGCAGTTCTTC | CASSLSRGYEQFF
TRBJ2-2 | NA | TRBV12-3/TRBV12-4 | NA | TGTGCCAGCACGCAAGGAGAGGGACTGAACACCGGGGAGCTGTTTTTT | CASTQGEGLNTGELFF
TRBJ2-5 | few | TRBV28 | NA | TGTGCCACCACTACGCCGGGGACCCAAGAGACCCAGTACTTC | CATTTPGTQETQYF
TRBJ2-7 | NA | TRBV12-3/TRBV12-4 | TRBD2 | TGTGCCAGCAGTACCACCCGGACTAGCGGGAGCTACGAGCAGTACTTC | CASSTTRTSGSYEQYF
TRBJ2-7 | NA | TRBV20-1 | NA | TGCAGTGCTAGAGTCGTCACAACCTACGAGCAGTACTTC | CSARVVTTYEQYF
TRBJ2-1 | NA | TRBV2 | NA | TGTGCCAGCAGTGAAACGATTAATTCGAATGAGCAGTTCTTC | CASSETINSNEQFF
TRBJ2-1 | NA | TRBV29-1 | NA | TGCAGCGTTCACCTGGCCCCACCCTACAATGAGCAGTTCTTC | CSVHLAPPYNEQFF
TRBJ2-6 | many | TRBV6-5 | NA | TGTGCCAGCAGCCAAGGTCATGGTGGGGCCAACGTCCTGACTTTC | CASSQGHGGANVLTF
TRBJ2-7 | NA | TRBV29-1 | TRBD2 | TGCAGCGTCGGATGGGGGGGTGGGGACTACGAGCAGTACTTC | CSVGWGGGDYEQYF
TRBJ1-2 | NA | TRBV20-1 | NA | TGCAGTGCTGGGGACCGCGGCGACCTCTATGGCTACACCTTC | CSAGDRGDLYGYTF
TRBJ2-7 | NA | TRBV9 | TRBD2 | TGTGCCAGCAGCGCCGGACTAGCGGGGGGCGGGTGCGAGCAGTACTTC | CASSAGLAGGGCEQYF
TRBJ2-7 | NA | TRBV18 | NA | TGTGCCAGCTCCCCAGTGGGGAGCGCCTACGAGCAGTACTTC | CASSPVGSAYEQYF
TRBJ2-3 | few | TRBV5-1 | NA | TGCGCCAGCAGCCATTGGAACGACAGGGGAGGGACAGATACGCAGTATTTT | CASSHWNDRGGTDTQYF
TRBJ2-7 | NA | TRBV11-2 | NA | TGTGCCAGCAGCTTATGGGGAGGGGGAAACAATGAGCAGTACTTC | CASSLWGGGNNEQYF
TRBJ2-3 | NA | TRBV20-1 | NA | TGCAGTGCTATAGGACCCGAGGGGACAGATACGCAGTATTTT | CSAIGPEGTDTQYF
TRBJ2-1 | NA | TRBV10-3 | NA | TGTGCCATCACTAATGACAAGAGCTCCTACAATGAGCAGTTCTTC | CAITNDKSSYNEQFF
TRBJ2-3 | NA | TRBV29-1 | NA | TGCAGCGCCCGGGGTACACCTAGCACAGATACGCAGTATTTT | CSARGTPSTDTQYF
TRBJ2-6 | NA | TRBV11-2 | NA | TGTGCCAGCAGCTTATTCTCTCGCTCTGGGGCCAACGTCCTGACTTTC | CASSLFSRSGANVLTF
TRBJ2-1 | NA | TRBV6-6 | NA | TGTGCCAGCAGTGACAGGACAGACCAAGAGACCCAGTTCTTC | CASSDRTDQETQFF